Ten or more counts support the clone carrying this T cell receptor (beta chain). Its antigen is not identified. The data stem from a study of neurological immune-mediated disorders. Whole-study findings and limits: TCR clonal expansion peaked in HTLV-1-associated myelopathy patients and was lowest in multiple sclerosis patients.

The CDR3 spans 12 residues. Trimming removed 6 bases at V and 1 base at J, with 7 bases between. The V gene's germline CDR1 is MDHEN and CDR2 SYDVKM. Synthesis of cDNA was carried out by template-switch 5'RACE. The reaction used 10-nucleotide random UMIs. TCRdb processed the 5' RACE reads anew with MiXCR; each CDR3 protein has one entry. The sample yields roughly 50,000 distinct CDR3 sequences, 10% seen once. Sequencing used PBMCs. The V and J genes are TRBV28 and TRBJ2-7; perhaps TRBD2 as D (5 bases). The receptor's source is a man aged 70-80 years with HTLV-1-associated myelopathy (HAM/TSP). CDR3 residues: CASRGGSYEQYF. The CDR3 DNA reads TGTGCCAGCAGGGGCGGGTCCTACGAGCAGTACTTC. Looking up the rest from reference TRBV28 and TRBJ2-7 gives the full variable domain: DVKVTQSSRYLVKRTGEKVFLECVQDMDHENMFWYRQDPGLGLRLIYFSYDVKMKEKGDIPEGYSVSREKKERFSLILESASTNQTSMYLCASRGGSYEQYFGPGTRLTVT.